The 32 T cell receptor beta chains reported below all come from one sample, sequenced in a study of CD8+CD57+ T cells in acquired aplastic anemia. The template used for profiling TCR beta VDJ and CDR3 was genomic DNA. MiXCR, run by TCRdb on the reads, gives a single entry per CDR3 protein. The repertoire consists of a few hundred thousand distinct CDR3 sequences, with over 60% occurring once and the leading ten covering 25% to 35%. The sequenced material came from sorted CD4+, CD8+, or CD8+CD57+ T cells (not recorded which) from PBMCs. Receptors were obtained from a human donor in good health.

This clonotype has more than one count but fewer than ten. V usage is TRBV9 and J usage is TRBJ2-1; D remains unclear. V dropped 5 bases and J dropped 5 bases, with 5 bases sitting between them. CDR1 SGDLS and CDR2 YYNGEE come from the germline V gene. CDR3 length: 11 amino acids. The CDR3 nucleotides read TGTGCCAGCAGGCTGGACAATGAGCAGTTCTTC. Its protein product is CASRLDNEQFF.

The sample holds many counts of this clonotype. CDR3 bases: TGTGCCAGCACGAAAGGGCCTCTCCTTACGGCAGATACGCAGTATTTT. Its protein product is CASTKGPLLTADTQYF. The chain has TRBV28 and TRBJ2-3; the D is unclear. In germline, CDR1 is MDHEN, CDR2 SYDVKM. The CDR3 runs to 16 residues. The germline V and J ends were trimmed by 7 bases and 4 bases, with 21 bases remaining between them.

The chain recombines TRBV13 with TRBJ2-3; 14 positions agree with TRBD2. CDR3 length: 18 amino acids. Trimming removed 7 bases from V and 0 bases from J; junction bases left unmatched: 9. Germline values: CDR1 PRHDT, CDR2 FYEKMQ (reference sequence). The CDR3 nucleotides read TGTGCCAGCACCCCAAGGGGACTAGCGGGGGCTAGCACAGATACGCAGTATTTT. This translates into CASTPRGLAGASTDTQYF. Combining the CDR3 with reference TRBV13 and TRBJ2-3 gives the whole variable domain AAGVIQSPRHLIKEKRETATLKCYPIPRHDTVYWYQQGPGQDPQFLISFYEKMQSDKGSIPDRFSAQQFSDYHSELNMSSLELGDSALYFCASTPRGLAGASTDTQYFGPGTRLTVL.

The V call is TRBV24-1, the J call TRBJ2-1; 11 bases fit TRBD2. Germline V CDR1 and CDR2: KGHDR, SFDVKD. The ends lost 4 bases at V and 4 bases at J; junction bases unmatched: 5. This CDR3 has 16 residues. The CDR3 sequence: CATSDGTSGDYNEQFF. Here the CDR3 DNA reads TGTGCCACCAGTGACGGGACTAGCGGTGATTACAATGAGCAGTTCTTC.

This chain joins TRBV5-1 and TRBJ1-1, with 9 bases identical to TRBD1. CDR3 size: 16 residues. The ends lost 4 bases at V and 4 bases at J; junction bases unmatched: 11. Germline V gene lookup returns CDR1 SGHRS and CDR2 YFSETQ. The chain's CDR3 is CASSPTGGIGATEAFF. CDR3 nucleotides: TGCGCCAGCAGCCCGACAGGGGGAATAGGGGCCACTGAAGCTTTCTTT.

This clonotype occurred a few times. The chain combines TRBV9 with TRBJ1-4; the D gene is possibly TRBD1 (6 bases). The V and J ends lost 1 base and 7 bases respectively, with 20 bases between them. The CDR3 extends over 17 amino acids. Germline-derived CDR1 and CDR2 are SGDLS and YYNGEE. In DNA form, the CDR3 reads TGTGCCAGCAGCGTATCTAGTGGGGGGGGCATGGTTGAAAAACTGTTTTTT. It yields the protein CASSVSSGGGMVEKLFF.

This clonotype has just a few counts. The V gene is TRBV12-3 or TRBV12-4, the J gene TRBJ2-2; D is ambiguous. This CDR3 is 11 amino acids long. V was cut by 3 bases and J by 9 bases, with 5 bases left in between. The CDR3 DNA sequence: TGTGCCAGCAGTTTTTCCTGGGAGCTGTTTTTT. Protein product: CASSFSWELFF.

This clonotype came up many times. This chain links TRBV5-1 with TRBJ2-7; D uncertain. CDR3 length: 13 amino acids. CDR1 and CDR2 from the germline V gene are SGHRS and YFSETQ. V gave up 2 bases and J gave up 2 bases, with 8 bases separating them. CDR3 sequence (DNA): TGCGCCAGCAGCTTCGACCGAACCTACGAGCAGTACTTC. It yields the protein CASSFDRTYEQYF.

The chain couples TRBV29-1 to TRBJ1-2; D is uncertain. Germline CDR1 is SQVTM and CDR2 is ANQGSEA. This CDR3 region has 11 residues. Trimming shortened V by 3 bases and J by 4 bases, and 6 bases separated the two germline ends. In DNA, the CDR3 is TGCAGCGTTGATAGGTCCTATGGCTACACCTTC. This codes for CSVDRSYGYTF. Filled out from reference TRBV29-1 and TRBJ1-2, the complete variable domain reads SAVISQKPSRDICQRGTSLTIQCQVDSQVTMMFWYRQQPGQSLTLIATANQGSEATYESGFVIDKFPISRPNLTFSTLTVSNMSPEDSSIYLCSVDRSYGYTFGSGTRLTVV.

This clonotype was recorded once. This chain joins TRBV7-9 and TRBJ2-5; D is perhaps TRBD2 (8 bases). The V gene's germline CDR1 is SEHNR and CDR2 FQNEAQ (reference sequence). The CDR3 runs to 17 residues. Trimming shortened V by 5 bases and J by 2 bases, and 21 bases separated the two germline ends. CDR3 DNA: TGTGCCAGCAGCCAGGGGGTGGGCGGGGGGACGCAAGAGACCCAGTACTTC. Amino acids: CASSQGVGGGTQETQYF.

This clonotype was seen only a few times. J is TRBJ1-2 and V is TRBV24-1, with D tentatively TRBD1 (5 bases). Germline CDR1 is KGHDR and CDR2 is SFDVKD. V lost 1 base to trimming and J lost 3 bases, with 17 bases between them. CDR3 length: 17 residues. The DNA for the CDR3 is TGTGCCACCAGTGATTTCTCCGGGACCCAGAAGTACTATGGCTACACCTTC. Translation gives CATSDFSGTQKYYGYTF.

This chain uses TRBV7-9 with TRBJ1-1; D might be TRBD1 (5 bases). The CDR3 spans 15 residues. V lost 1 base to trimming and J lost 5 bases, with 14 bases between them. Germline V CDR1 and CDR2: SEHNR, FQNEAQ (reference sequence). In DNA form, the CDR3 reads TGTGCCAGCAGCTTAGATGGGTGGGGGGGGACTGAAGCTTTCTTT. Amino acids: CASSLDGWGGTEAFF.

CDR3 sequence reads: CASSLAGTRGVYGYTF. In DNA form, the CDR3 reads TGTGCCAGCAGCTTGGCCGGGACACGGGGAGTCTATGGCTACACCTTC. The gene calls are TRBV11-3 and TRBJ1-2; TRBD1 might be the D (6 bases). Per germline, CDR1 SGHNT and CDR2 YENEEA. V lost 3 bases and J 4 bases, leaving 18 bases between the germline ends. This CDR3 comprises 16 residues.

This clonotype was seen more than once but under ten times. This rearrangement joins TRBV24-1 to TRBJ2-7, with TRBD1 identical over 7 bases. The trim removed 6 bases at V and 3 bases at J, leaving 10 bases unmatched. This CDR3 is built from 15 residues. Germline V gene lookup returns CDR1 KGHDR and CDR2 SFDVKD. The DNA for the CDR3 is TGTGCCACCAGTTGCGGATGGGACAGAGGCTACGAGCAGTACTTC. Its protein product is CATSCGWDRGYEQYF.

The chain's CDR3 is CASSQDLTGLAFF. The CDR3 nucleotides are TGTGCCAGCAGCCAAGATCTTACAGGGCTAGCTTTCTTT. This sequence joins TRBV14 and TRBJ1-1; a possible D gene is TRBD1 (6 bases). The germline CDR1 and CDR2 sequences are SGHDN and FVKESK. The CDR3 length is 13 residues. Trimming shortened V by 0 bases and J by 10 bases, and 12 bases separated the two germline ends.

A single count supports this clonotype. In DNA form, the CDR3 reads TGTGCCAGCAGCTCGGGGACAGGGGGCAGGAACGAGCAGTACTTC. This encodes CASSSGTGGRNEQYF. The chain has TRBV5-5 and TRBJ2-7; 12 nucleotides line up with TRBD1. The V segment lost 3 bases and the J segment 5 bases; nucleotides outside the gene matches: 6. Per germline, CDR1 SGHKS and CDR2 YYEKEE (reference sequence). There are 15 residues in the CDR3. The entire variable domain, with the rest obtained from reference TRBV5-5 and TRBJ2-7, is as follows: DAGVTQSPTHLIKTRGQQVTLRCSPISGHKSVSWYQQVLGQGPQFIFQYYEKEERGRGNFPDRFSARQFPNYSSELNVNALLLGDSALYLCASSSGTGGRNEQYFGPGTRLTVT.

Of note for this clonotype: A junction boundary mismatches the germline segment, possibly from a read error. The chain uses TRBV7-6 and TRBJ2-5; D is unclear. Germline values: CDR1 SGHVS, CDR2 FNYEAQ. The CDR3 runs 11 residues. CDR3 protein: CASSSDETQYF. The DNA of the CDR3 is TGTGCTAGCAGCTCGGACGAGACCCAGTACTTC.

V gene TRBV5-1 combines with J gene TRBJ1-3, with no clear D. Per germline, CDR1 SGHRS and CDR2 YFSETQ. Trimming pared 4 bases from V and 1 base from J, leaving 6 bases between. This CDR3 has 13 residues. CDR3 sequence (DNA): TGCGCCAGCAGCCTGTGGTCTGGAAACACCATATATTTT. Its translation is CASSLWSGNTIYF.

The J gene is TRBJ2-5, the V gene TRBV6-6; D gene unclear. Germline CDR1 and CDR2: MNHNY and SVGAGI (reference sequence). Trimming removed 6 bases at V and 2 bases at J, with 10 bases between. The CDR3 has 13 amino acids. The CDR3 DNA follows: TGTGCCAGCAGCAACGGGCTGCAAGAGACCCAGTACTTC. Its translation: CASSNGLQETQYF.

This clonotype was observed at least ten times. V and J are TRBV4-1 and TRBJ2-7; 7 bases map to TRBD2. There are 14 residues in the CDR3. V shed 1 base and J 6 bases; nucleotides not matched to a gene: 6. Germline CDR1 reads MGHRA; CDR2 reads YSYEKL. CDR3 loop: CASSQVRGELEQYF. As DNA, the CDR3 is TGCGCCAGCAGCCAAGTTCGGGGGGAACTCGAGCAGTACTTC.

This rearrangement joins TRBV7-8 to TRBJ2-3; 11 bases are shared with TRBD2. The CDR3 extends over 15 amino acids. The V gene's germline CDR1 is SGHVS and CDR2 FQNEAQ. Trimming removed 9 bases from V and 4 bases from J; junction bases left unmatched: 9. The CDR3 nucleotides read TGTGCCAGTAGTATGGGTAGCGGGGGGGCAGATACGCAGTATTTT. Translated: CASSMGSGGADTQYF.

This chain joins TRBV10-3 and TRBJ1-1; 9 nucleotides agree with TRBD1. This CDR3 comprises 16 residues. J lost 4 bases, V lost 1 base, and 7 bases had no gene match. The germline gives CDR1 ENHRY, CDR2 SYGVKD. CDR3 loop: CAISEWLGQGGTEAFF. CDR3 sequence (DNA): TGTGCCATCAGTGAGTGGTTGGGACAGGGTGGCACTGAAGCTTTCTTT.

The chain has TRBV7-3 and TRBJ1-3; the D is unclear. The CDR3 is 14 residues long. The germline V and J ends were trimmed by 5 bases and 0 bases, with 8 bases remaining between them. CDR1 is SGHTA and CDR2 is FQGTGA in the germline V gene. The CDR3 loop is CASSLTSSGNTIYF. In DNA form, the CDR3 reads TGTGCCAGCAGCCTGACGAGCTCTGGAAACACCATATATTTT.

The DNA of the CDR3 is TGCAGTGTGATGATCAGCTCCTATAATTCACCCCTCCACTTT. This sequence encodes CSVMISSYNSPLHF. V gene TRBV20-1 combines with J gene TRBJ1-6; D not resolved. The V end lost 7 bases, the J end lost 0 bases, and 10 bases lay between the germline ends. The CDR3 is 14 residues long. Germline V lookup: CDR1 DFQATT, CDR2 SNEGSKA (reference sequence).

With respect to this clonotype: A clone one base away is much larger, so this may be a read error. The CDR3 does not close with the conserved phenylalanine or tryptophan, likely indicating a read error. The chain joins TRBV6-6 to TRBJ1-4; a possible D gene is TRBD1 (6 bases). Trimming stripped 11 bases from V and 6 bases from J, with 19 bases between. CDR1 and CDR2 from the germline V gene are MNHNY and SVGAGI (reference sequence). This CDR3 has 14 amino acids. The CDR3 sequence is CAGRRGRGHEKLFS. The CDR3 DNA is TGTGCCGGTCGACGGGGCAGGGGACATGAAAAACTGTTTTCT.

The chain is built from TRBV7-9 and TRBJ1-5; D is undetermined. V was trimmed by 4 bases and J by 0 bases, leaving 16 bases between them. Germline CDR1 SEHNR, CDR2 FQNEAQ (reference sequence). The CDR3 length is 17 residues. The chain's CDR3 is CASSSRIEGYSNQPQHF. DNA for the CDR3: TGTGCCAGCAGCTCCCGAATTGAGGGATATAGCAATCAGCCCCAGCATTTT.

The CDR3 DNA follows: TGTGCCAGCAGCCCGGGACTTAACTATGGCTACACCTTC. It translates to CASSPGLNYGYTF. The J gene is TRBJ1-2, the V gene TRBV2, with D perhaps matching TRBD1 (5 bases). This CDR3 is 13 amino acids long. Germline loops: CDR1 SNHLY, CDR2 FYNNEI. V was pared by 6 bases and J by 1 base, with 9 bases between.

The chain has TRBV2 and TRBJ1-2; D unclear. The CDR3 extends over 14 amino acids. Trimming cost V 6 bases and J 3 bases, with 14 bases left between them. The germline CDR1 and CDR2 sequences are SNHLY and FYNNEI. CDR3 nucleotide sequence: TGTGCCAGCAGAGATTTTGACACGGACTATGGCTACACCTTC. It translates to CASRDFDTDYGYTF.

About this clonotype itself: One end of the junction varies from germline; a read error may be responsible. The V call is TRBV29-1, the J call TRBJ2-5; D might be TRBD1 (6 bases). Germline V CDR1 and CDR2: SQVTM, ANQGSEA. This CDR3 has 17 amino acids. CDR3: CSIELTRDIASRETQYF. Written as DNA, the CDR3 is TGCAGCATTGAGCTAACTCGGGACATCGCTTCTCGGGAGACCCAGTACTTC. The full variable domain, completed using reference TRBV29-1 and TRBJ2-5, is SAVISQKPSRDICQRGTSLTIQCQVDSQVTMMFWYRQQPGQSLTLIATANQGSEATYESGFVIDKFPISRPNLTFSTLTVSNMSPEDSSIYLCSIELTRDIASRETQYFGPGTRLLVL.

The chain joins TRBV12-3 or TRBV12-4 to TRBJ2-7, with D maybe TRBD2 (5 bases). The better agreement between TRBJ2-1 and the DNA end casts doubt on the J call. There are 13 residues in the CDR3. The CDR3 protein is CASSFRQDYEQFF. The CDR3 DNA is TGTGCCAGCAGTTTTAGGCAGGACTATGAGCAGTTCTTC.

This clonotype was seen at least ten times. V usage is TRBV6-6 and J usage is TRBJ2-3, with 8 bases that match TRBD1. Germline-derived CDR1 and CDR2 are MNHNY and SVGAGI (reference sequence). The V segment lost 6 bases and the J segment 5 bases; nucleotides outside the gene matches: 7. This CDR3 spans 14 amino acids. The CDR3: CASRIGQGLDTQYF. In nucleotides, the CDR3 is TGTGCCAGCAGGATCGGACAGGGTTTAGATACGCAGTATTTT.

V usage is TRBV5-1 and J usage is TRBJ1-6, with D possibly matching TRBD1 (5 bases). This CDR3 comprises 15 residues. Trimming took off 0 bases at V and 6 bases at J, with 10 bases between the two ends. Germline CDR1 is SGHRS and CDR2 is YFSETQ. CDR3 region: CASSLVQGLNSPLHF. The DNA for the CDR3 is TGCGCCAGCAGCTTGGTCCAGGGCCTTAATTCACCCCTCCACTTT.